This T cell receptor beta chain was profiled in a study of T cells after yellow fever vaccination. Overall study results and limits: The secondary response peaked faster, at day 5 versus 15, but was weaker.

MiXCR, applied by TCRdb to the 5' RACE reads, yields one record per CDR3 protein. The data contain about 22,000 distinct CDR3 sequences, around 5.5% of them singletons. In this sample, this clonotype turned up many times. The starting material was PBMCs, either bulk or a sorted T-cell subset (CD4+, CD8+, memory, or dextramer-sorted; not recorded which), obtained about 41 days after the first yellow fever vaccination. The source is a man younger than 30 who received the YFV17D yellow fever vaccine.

The CDR3 nucleotides read TGTGCCAGCACCCGACCGGGGGGGCGAGAGACCCAGTACTTC. Translating it yields CASTRPGGRETQYF. This chain joins TRBV6-2 or TRBV6-3 and TRBJ2-5; 8 nucleotides align to TRBD2. Per the germline V gene, CDR1 is MNHEY and CDR2 is SVGEGT. This CDR3 contains 14 residues. The junction had 8 bases not matched to a gene; V was cut back by 7 bases and J by 4 bases.